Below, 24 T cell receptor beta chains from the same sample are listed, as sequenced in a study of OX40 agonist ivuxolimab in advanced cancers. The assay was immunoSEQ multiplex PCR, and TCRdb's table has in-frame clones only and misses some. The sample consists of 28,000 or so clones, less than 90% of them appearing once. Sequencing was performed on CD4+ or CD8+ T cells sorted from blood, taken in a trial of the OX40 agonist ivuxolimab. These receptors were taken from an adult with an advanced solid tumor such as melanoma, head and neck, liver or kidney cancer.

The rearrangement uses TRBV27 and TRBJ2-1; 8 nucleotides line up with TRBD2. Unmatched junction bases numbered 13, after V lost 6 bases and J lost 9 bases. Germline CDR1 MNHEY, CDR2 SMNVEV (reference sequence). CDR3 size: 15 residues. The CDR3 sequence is CASRITSGSSIEQFF. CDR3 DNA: TGTGCCAGCAGAATCACTAGCGGTTCATCAATTGAGCAGTTCTTC.

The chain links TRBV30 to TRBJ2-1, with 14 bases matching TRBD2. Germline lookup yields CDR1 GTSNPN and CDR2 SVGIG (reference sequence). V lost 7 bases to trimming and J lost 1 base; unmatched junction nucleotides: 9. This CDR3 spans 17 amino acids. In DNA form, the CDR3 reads TGTGCCTCACACGGGACTAGCGGGAGAAGGTCCTACAATGAGCAGTTCTTC. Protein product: CASHGTSGRRSYNEQFF.

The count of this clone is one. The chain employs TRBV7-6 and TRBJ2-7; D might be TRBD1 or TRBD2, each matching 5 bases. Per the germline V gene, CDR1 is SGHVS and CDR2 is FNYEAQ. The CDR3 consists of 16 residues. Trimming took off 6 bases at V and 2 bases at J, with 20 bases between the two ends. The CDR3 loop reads CASSQPTGTLAYEQYF. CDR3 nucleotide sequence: TGTGCCAGCAGTCAACCGACCGGGACCCTTGCCTACGAGCAGTACTTC.

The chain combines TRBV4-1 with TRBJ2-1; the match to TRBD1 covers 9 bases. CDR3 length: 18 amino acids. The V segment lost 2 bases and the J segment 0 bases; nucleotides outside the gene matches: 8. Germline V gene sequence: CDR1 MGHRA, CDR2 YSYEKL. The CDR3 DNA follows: TGCGCCAGCAGCCAATCCAACAGGGGGCTCAGCTCCTACAATGAGCAGTTCTTC. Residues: CASSQSNRGLSSYNEQFF.

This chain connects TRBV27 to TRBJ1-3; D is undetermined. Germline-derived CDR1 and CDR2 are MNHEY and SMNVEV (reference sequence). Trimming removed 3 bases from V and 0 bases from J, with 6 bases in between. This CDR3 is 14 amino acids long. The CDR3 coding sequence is TGTGCCAGCAGTTTGGGAGCCTCTGGAAACACCATATATTTT. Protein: CASSLGASGNTIYF.

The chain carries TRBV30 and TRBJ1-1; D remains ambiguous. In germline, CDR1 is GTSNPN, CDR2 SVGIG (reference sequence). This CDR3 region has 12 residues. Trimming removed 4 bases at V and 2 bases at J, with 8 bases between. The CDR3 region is CAWNSGNTEAFF. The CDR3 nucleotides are TGTGCCTGGAATTCAGGAAACACTGAAGCTTTCTTT.

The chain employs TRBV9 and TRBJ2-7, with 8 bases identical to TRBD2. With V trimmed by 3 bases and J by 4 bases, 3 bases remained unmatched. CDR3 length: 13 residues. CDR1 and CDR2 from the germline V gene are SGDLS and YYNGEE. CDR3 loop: CASSAGLAYEQYF. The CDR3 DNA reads TGTGCCAGCAGCGCCGGACTAGCTTACGAGCAGTACTTC.

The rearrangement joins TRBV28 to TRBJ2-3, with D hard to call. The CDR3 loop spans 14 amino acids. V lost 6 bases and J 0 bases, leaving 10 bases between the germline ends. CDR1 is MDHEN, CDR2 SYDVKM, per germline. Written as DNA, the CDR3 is TGTGCCAGCAGCAAAAGTTGGAGCACAGATACGCAGTATTTT. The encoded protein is CASSKSWSTDTQYF.

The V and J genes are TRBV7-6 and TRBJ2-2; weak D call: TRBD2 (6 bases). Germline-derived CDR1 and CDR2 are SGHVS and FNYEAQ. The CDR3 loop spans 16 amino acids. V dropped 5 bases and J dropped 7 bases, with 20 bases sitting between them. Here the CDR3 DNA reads TGTGCCAGCAGCCAAGGGGAGGTCGGTTTTAGCGGGGAGCTGTTTTTT. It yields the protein CASSQGEVGFSGELFF.

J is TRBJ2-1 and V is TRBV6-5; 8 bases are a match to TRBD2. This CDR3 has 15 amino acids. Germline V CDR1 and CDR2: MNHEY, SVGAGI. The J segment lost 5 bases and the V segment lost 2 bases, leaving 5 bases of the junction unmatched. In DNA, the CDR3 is TGTGCCAGCAGTTACACTAGCGGAGGGAACAATGAGCAGTTCTTC. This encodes CASSYTSGGNNEQFF.

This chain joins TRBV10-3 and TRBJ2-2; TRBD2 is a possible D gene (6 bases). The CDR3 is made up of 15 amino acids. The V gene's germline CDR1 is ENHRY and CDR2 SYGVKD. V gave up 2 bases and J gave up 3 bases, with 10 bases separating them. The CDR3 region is CAISEGREDTGELFF. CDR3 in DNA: TGTGCCATCAGTGAGGGCAGGGAGGACACCGGGGAGCTGTTTTTT.

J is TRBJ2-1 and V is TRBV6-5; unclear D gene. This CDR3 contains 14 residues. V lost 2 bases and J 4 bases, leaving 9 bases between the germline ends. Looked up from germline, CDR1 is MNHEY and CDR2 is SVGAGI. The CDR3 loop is CASSYEESYNEQFF. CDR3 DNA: TGTGCCAGCAGTTACGAAGAGTCGTACAATGAGCAGTTCTTC.

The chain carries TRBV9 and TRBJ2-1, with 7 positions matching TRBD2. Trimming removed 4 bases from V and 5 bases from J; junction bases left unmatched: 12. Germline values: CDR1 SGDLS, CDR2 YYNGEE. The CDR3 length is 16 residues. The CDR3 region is CASSLRGGAGNNEQFF. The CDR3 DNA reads TGTGCCAGCAGCCTACGGGGTGGAGCGGGAAACAATGAGCAGTTCTTC.

The CDR3 is CASSEVTGTNEKLFF. CDR3 bases: TGTGCCAGCAGTGAAGTGACAGGAACTAATGAAAAACTGTTTTTT. V and J are TRBV6-1 and TRBJ1-4; the D gene is possibly TRBD1 (6 bases). With 1 base removed from V and 1 base from J, the gap between germline ends came to 7 bases. Germline assignment: CDR1 MNHNS and CDR2 SASEGT. The CDR3 sequence is 15 residues long.

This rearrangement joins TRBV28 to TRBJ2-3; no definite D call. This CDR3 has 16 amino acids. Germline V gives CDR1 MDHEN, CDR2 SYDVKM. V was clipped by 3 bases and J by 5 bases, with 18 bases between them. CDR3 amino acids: CASSLVRVGYGDTQYF. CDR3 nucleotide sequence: TGTGCCAGCAGTTTGGTCCGGGTAGGGTATGGAGATACGCAGTATTTT.

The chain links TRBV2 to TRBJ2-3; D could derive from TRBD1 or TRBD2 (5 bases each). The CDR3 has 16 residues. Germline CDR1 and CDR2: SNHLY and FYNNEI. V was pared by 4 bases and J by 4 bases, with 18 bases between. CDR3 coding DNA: TGTGCCAGCAGTGGGGAAGGGACGGGGCGGGCAGATACGCAGTATTTT. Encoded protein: CASSGEGTGRADTQYF.

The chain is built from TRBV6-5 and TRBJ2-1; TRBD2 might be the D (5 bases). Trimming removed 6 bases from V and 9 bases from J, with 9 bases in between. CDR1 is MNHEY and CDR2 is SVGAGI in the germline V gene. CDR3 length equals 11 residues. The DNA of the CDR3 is TGTGCCAGCAGAGGGAGCAGTGAGCAGTTCTTC. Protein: CASRGSSEQFF.

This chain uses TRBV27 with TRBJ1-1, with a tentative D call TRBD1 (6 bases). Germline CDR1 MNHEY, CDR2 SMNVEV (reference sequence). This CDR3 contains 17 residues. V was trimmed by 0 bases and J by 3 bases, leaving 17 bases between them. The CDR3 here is CASSLSERWEGDTEAFF. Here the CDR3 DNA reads TGTGCCAGCAGTTTATCGGAACGATGGGAGGGGGACACTGAAGCTTTCTTT.

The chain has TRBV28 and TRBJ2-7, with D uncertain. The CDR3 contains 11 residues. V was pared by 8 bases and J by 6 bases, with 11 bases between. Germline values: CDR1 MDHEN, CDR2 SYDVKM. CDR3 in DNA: TGTGCCAGCTCCCCTGGGCCCGAGCAGTACTTC. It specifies CASSPGPEQYF.

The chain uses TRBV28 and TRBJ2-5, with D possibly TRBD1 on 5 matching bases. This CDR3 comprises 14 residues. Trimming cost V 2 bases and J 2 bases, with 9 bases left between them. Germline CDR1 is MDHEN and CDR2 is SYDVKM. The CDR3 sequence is CASSLTGFQETQYF. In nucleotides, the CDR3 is TGTGCCAGCAGTTTAACAGGTTTTCAAGAGACCCAGTACTTC.

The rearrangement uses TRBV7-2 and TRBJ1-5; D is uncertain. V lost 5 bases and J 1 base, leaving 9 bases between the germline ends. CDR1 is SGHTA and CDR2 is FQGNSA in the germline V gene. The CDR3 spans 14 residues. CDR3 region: CASSHIESNQPQHF. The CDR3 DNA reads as TGTGCCAGCAGCCACATCGAGAGCAATCAGCCCCAGCATTTT.

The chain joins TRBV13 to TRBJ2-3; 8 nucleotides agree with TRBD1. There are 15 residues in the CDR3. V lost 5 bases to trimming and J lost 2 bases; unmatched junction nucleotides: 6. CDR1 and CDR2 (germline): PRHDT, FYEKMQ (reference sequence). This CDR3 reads CASSPQGASTDTQYF. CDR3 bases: TGTGCCAGCAGCCCCCAGGGGGCGTCCACAGATACGCAGTATTTT.

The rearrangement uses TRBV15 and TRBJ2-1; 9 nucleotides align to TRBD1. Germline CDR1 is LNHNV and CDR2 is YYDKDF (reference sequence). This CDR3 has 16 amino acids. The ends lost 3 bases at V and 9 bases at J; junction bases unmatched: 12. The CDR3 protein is CATSRTGTGNWAEQFF. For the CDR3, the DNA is TGTGCCACCAGCAGGACCGGGACAGGGAATTGGGCTGAGCAGTTCTTC. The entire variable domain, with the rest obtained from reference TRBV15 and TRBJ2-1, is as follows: DAMVIQNPRYQVTQFGKPVTLSCSQTLNHNVMYWYQQKSSQAPKLLFHYYDKDFNNEADTPDNFQSRRPNTSFCFLDIRSPGLGDTAMYLCATSRTGTGNWAEQFFGPGTRLTVL.

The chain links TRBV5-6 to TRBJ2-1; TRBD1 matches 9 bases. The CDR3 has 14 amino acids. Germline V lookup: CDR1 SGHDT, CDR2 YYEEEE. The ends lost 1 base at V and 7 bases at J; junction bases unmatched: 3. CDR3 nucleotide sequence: TGTGCCAGCAGCTTGATGACAGGGGGTAATGAGCAGTTCTTC. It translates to CASSLMTGGNEQFF.